What follows are 5 T cell receptor beta chains derived from one specimen sequenced in a study of CD4 T cells in relation to SARS-CoV-2 and coronaviruses. Their antigens remain unidentified. TCRdb's table, derived via immunoSEQ multiplex PCR, lists solely in-frame clones and lacks some. In the table there are around 45,000 clones, more than 65% of which are singletons. The source material was naive CD4+ T cells from PBMCs, cultured in vitro. Noted subset: naive CD4+ T cells isolated by negative enrichment. All receptors come from an adult with COVID-19.

V usage is TRBV19 and J usage is TRBJ1-5; D is uncertain. This CDR3 is built from 15 residues. Germline CDR1 is LNHDA and CDR2 is SQIVND (reference sequence). V lost 4 bases to trimming and J lost 5 bases, with 15 bases between them. The CDR3 protein is CASSTFSKGDQPQHF. DNA for the CDR3: TGTGCCAGTAGTACCTTTTCCAAGGGCGATCAGCCCCAGCATTTT.

The chain combines TRBV28 with TRBJ1-2; a weak D match, TRBD1 (5 bases). The CDR3 extends over 13 amino acids. Trimming stripped 3 bases from V and 4 bases from J, with 9 bases between. The germline V gene has CDR1 MDHEN and CDR2 SYDVKM. CDR3 coding DNA: TGTGCCAGCAGTTTGGCGGGGACCTATGGCTACACCTTC. Its protein is CASSLAGTYGYTF.

The gene calls are TRBV7-2 and TRBJ2-7; either TRBD1 or TRBD2 may supply D (6 bases each). CDR3 size: 15 residues. Per the germline V gene, CDR1 is SGHTA and CDR2 is FQGNSA. V lost 5 bases and J lost 6, with 20 bases in between. The CDR3 DNA sequence: TGTGCCAGCAGCCCACACTCGGGGGCGCGGTTCGAGCAGTACTTC. Protein product: CASSPHSGARFEQYF.

This chain links TRBV12-3 or TRBV12-4 with TRBJ1-3; D gene unclear. The V gene lost 7 bases and the J gene lost 2 bases, with 6 bases spanning the gap. The CDR3 has 12 amino acids. CDR3 DNA sequence: TGTGCCAGCAACTCGGCTGGAAACACCATATATTTT. Its protein is CASNSAGNTIYF.

This sequence joins TRBV7-2 and TRBJ1-2; 7 bases are a match to TRBD1. Germline V CDR1 and CDR2: SGHTA, FQGNSA. V shed 5 bases, J shed 5 bases, and the junction held 8 bases outside the gene matches. The CDR3 is 14 residues long. CDR3 sequence: CASSPGGGVYGYTF. The CDR3 coding sequence is TGTGCCAGCAGCCCTGGAGGGGGCGTGTATGGCTACACCTTC.